The clone carrying this TCR beta chain was seen repeatedly, ten times or more. Antigen: not known. Sample-barcoded 5' priming and a J-beta primer mix drove a second PCR of about 7 to 11 cycles. MiXCR, applied by TCRdb to the 5' RACE reads, yields one record per CDR3 protein. Of hundreds of thousands of distinct CDR3 sequences detected, roughly 31% appear once; the ten largest clones hold 15% to 18%. The CDR3 extends over 15 amino acids. The V end lost 0 bases, the J end lost 2 bases, and 11 bases lay between the germline ends. Germline V gives CDR1 GTSNPN, CDR2 SVGIG (reference sequence). This entry belongs to a study of blood T cells in healthy people across ages. Study-wide points: Observed TCR beta diversity showed a strong correlation with the percentage of naive T cells as measured by flow cytometry. Getting older went along with TCR beta diversity per million T cells dropping roughly linearly. Any conclusive comparison of naive versus antigen-experienced cells was prevented by using unsorted PBMCs.

The TCR comes from a woman over 75 in good health. Sequencing was performed on blood. The chain employs TRBV30 and TRBJ1-5, with D unclear. This CDR3 is CAWSVWGKGNQPQHF. The CDR3 DNA follows: TGTGCCTGGAGTGTTTGGGGAAAGGGCAATCAGCCCCAGCATTTT.